What follows are 25 T cell receptor beta chains derived from one specimen sequenced in a study of blood T cell repertoires in COVID-19. Sequencing was performed with immunoSEQ multiplex PCR; in TCRdb, only in-frame clones are kept and a portion is missing. Of 250,000 to 350,000 clones listed, about 83% were seen once; the top ten hold 6% to 7%. The sequenced sample consisted of PBMCs or T cells enriched from blood (not recorded which). These receptors were obtained from a woman aged 40 to 49 who had recovered from COVID-19.

The chain recombines TRBV7-3 with TRBJ2-7; D is uncertain. The CDR3 runs 15 residues. The V end lost 2 bases, the J end lost 4 bases, and 15 bases lay between the germline ends. Germline values: CDR1 SGHTA, CDR2 FQGTGA. CDR3 loop: CASSLEGGQPYEQYF. The CDR3 DNA reads TGTGCCAGCAGCTTAGAAGGTGGGCAGCCTTACGAGCAGTACTTC.

This clone came up once. This chain uses TRBV15 with TRBJ1-1; no reliable D call. Trimming removed 0 bases from V and 7 bases from J, with 6 bases in between. Germline V lookup: CDR1 LNHNV, CDR2 YYDKDF (reference sequence). This CDR3 has 12 amino acids. The CDR3: CATSRDLSEAFF. CDR3 in DNA: TGTGCCACCAGCAGAGATCTCAGTGAAGCTTTCTTT.

This chain connects TRBV9 to TRBJ2-2, with 9 bases lining up with TRBD2. Trimming at V came to 0 bases and at J to 5 bases, leaving 5 bases not matched to a gene. Per the germline V gene, CDR1 is SGDLS and CDR2 is YYNGEE. This CDR3 is built from 16 residues. The CDR3 spells CASSVVPAGGTGELFF. In DNA form, the CDR3 reads TGTGCCAGCAGCGTAGTACCAGCGGGAGGAACCGGGGAGCTGTTTTTT.

The rearrangement joins TRBV20-1 to TRBJ2-5; tentative D call: TRBD2 (6 bases). Germline V lookup: CDR1 DFQATT, CDR2 SNEGSKA (reference sequence). The ends were cut back, 3 bases at V and 4 bases at J, with 18 bases in the middle. This CDR3 is 15 amino acids long. The CDR3 DNA reads as TGCAGTGCTAGTTCTCCGGGAGAAGGCTTAGAGACCCAGTACTTC. Protein: CSASSPGEGLETQYF.

Only one count was recorded for this clone. In nucleotides, the CDR3 is TGTGCCAGCAGTTTTCAGGGGCTTGACAGGGGCCAAGAGACCCAGTACTTC. This codes for CASSFQGLDRGQETQYF. The chain combines TRBV28 with TRBJ2-5; 8 bases align to TRBD1. Germline V gene data show CDR1 as MDHEN and CDR2 as SYDVKM. The V gene end was trimmed by 3 bases and the J gene end by 1 base; junction bases not matched to a gene: 10. CDR3 size: 17 residues.

The CDR3 DNA follows: TGTGCCAGCAGCCCAAGGGCAGGGTCCACAGATACGCAGTATTTT. Amino acid sequence: CASSPRAGSTDTQYF. The J gene is TRBJ2-3, the V gene TRBV7-6; D perhaps matches TRBD1 (5 bases). CDR1 is SGHVS, CDR2 FNYEAQ, per germline. V gave up 5 bases and J gave up 2 bases, with 14 bases separating them. CDR3 size: 15 residues. Supplemented by reference TRBV7-6 and TRBJ2-3, the full variable domain reads GAGVSQSPRYKVTKRGQDVALRCDPISGHVSLYWYRQALGQGPEFLTYFNYEAQQDKSGLPNDRFSAERPEGSISTLTIQRTEQRDSAMYRCASSPRAGSTDTQYFGPGTRLTVL.

The V gene is TRBV27, the J gene TRBJ1-1, with D maybe TRBD1 (5 bases). The CDR3 has 15 residues. Germline CDR1 reads MNHEY; CDR2 reads SMNVEV (reference sequence). V lost 6 bases, J lost 8 bases, and 22 bases lay in between. The CDR3, as DNA: TGTGCCAGCAGCCCCCCGCGGGGGGAAGACTACGAAGCTTTCTTT. It codes for CASSPPRGEDYEAFF.

The chain links TRBV6-2 or TRBV6-3 to TRBJ2-7; D is perhaps TRBD1 (6 bases). V lost 5 bases and J 7 bases, leaving 21 bases between the germline ends. Germline-derived CDR1 and CDR2 are MNHEY and SVGEGT. This CDR3 is 15 amino acids long. CDR3 in DNA: TGTGCCAGCAGTCCAAGGGGGACCATCTCCGGAGAGCAGTACTTC. This codes for CASSPRGTISGEQYF.

The chain recombines TRBV23-1 with TRBJ2-7, with 7 bases aligning to TRBD2. TRBV23-1 is an ORF for which the function is uncertain. Trimming took 0 bases from V and 0 from J; bases not matched to a gene: 5. CDR3 length equals 16 residues. DNA of the CDR3: TGCGCCAGCAGTCAATCGAAGGCGGGAGACTCCTACGAGCAGTACTTC. It translates to CASSQSKAGDSYEQYF.

This chain links TRBV28 with TRBJ2-4; TRBD1 is a possible D gene (6 bases). V lost 8 bases and J lost 0, with 14 bases in between. Germline V CDR1 and CDR2: MDHEN, SYDVKM. This CDR3 region has 15 residues. The CDR3 sequence is CASCEHRVAKNIQYF. The CDR3 DNA is TGTGCCAGCTGCGAACACAGGGTAGCCAAAAACATTCAGTACTTC.

The chain has TRBV7-3 and TRBJ2-2; TRBD1 aligns across 10 bases. The V gene's germline CDR1 is SGHTA and CDR2 FQGTGA. This CDR3 spans 16 amino acids. The ends lost 6 bases at V and 6 bases at J; junction bases unmatched: 10. CDR3 amino acids: CASRNGTGVIAGELFF. CDR3 bases: TGTGCCAGCAGGAATGGGACAGGGGTTATCGCCGGGGAGCTGTTTTTT.

As regards this clone: The sample carries other DNA sequences with the same CDR3. The J gene is TRBJ1-5, the V gene TRBV28; D remains unclear. The CDR3 spans 11 residues. Germline V gene data show CDR1 as MDHEN and CDR2 as SYDVKM. V was pared by 5 bases and J by 3 bases, with 2 bases between. The DNA of the CDR3 is TGTGCCAGCAGTCACAATCAGCCCCAGCATTTT. Amino acids: CASSHNQPQHF.

The gene calls are TRBV18 and TRBJ2-7; 12 positions agree with TRBD2. The CDR3 length is 16 residues. CDR1 is KGHSH and CDR2 is LQKENI in the germline V gene. Trimming took 5 bases from V and 5 from J; bases not matched to a gene: 10. CDR3 in DNA: TGTGCCAGCTCATCTCAACCCCGACTAGCGGGAGACGAGCAGTACTTC. Amino acid sequence: CASSSQPRLAGDEQYF.

The chain has TRBV9 and TRBJ2-3; the match to TRBD1 covers 7 bases. The CDR3 loop spans 17 amino acids. Trimming took 3 bases from V and 1 from J; bases not matched to a gene: 11. Germline CDR1 reads SGDLS; CDR2 reads YYNGEE. CDR3 loop: CASSEGLGTVGTDTQYF. The CDR3 DNA follows: TGTGCCAGCAGCGAAGGGCTAGGGACAGTCGGCACAGATACGCAGTATTTT.

The rearrangement joins TRBV3-1 (or the pseudogene TRBV3-2) to TRBJ1-2, with no clear D. Per germline, CDR1 LGHDT and CDR2 YNNKEL (reference sequence). Trimming stripped 1 base from V and 8 bases from J, with 11 bases between. The CDR3 has 13 residues. The CDR3 sequence: CASSQGFIAGYTF. The DNA of the CDR3 is TGTGCCAGCAGCCAAGGTTTTATAGCGGGCTACACCTTC.

This chain connects TRBV18 to TRBJ2-5, with D unclear. Germline CDR1 and CDR2: KGHSH and LQKENI. There are 15 residues in the CDR3. The V end was cut by 0 bases, the J end by 5 bases, with 13 bases between. The CDR3 DNA follows: TGTGCCAGCTCACCACCCCAGGTATCCAGTGAGACCCAGTACTTC. Translating it yields CASSPPQVSSETQYF.

This CDR3 reads CASSDGPWSYNEQFF. The CDR3 DNA is TGTGCCAGCAGTGATGGGCCTTGGTCCTACAATGAGCAGTTCTTC. The chain links TRBV25-1 to TRBJ2-1; no firm D call. V was pared by 3 bases and J by 1 base, with 10 bases between. Germline V gives CDR1 MGHDK, CDR2 SYGVNS. CDR3 length: 15 amino acids.

This clone was counted only a few times. The chain carries TRBV28 and TRBJ2-3, with 7 bases fitting TRBD2. The V gene's germline CDR1 is MDHEN and CDR2 SYDVKM. The CDR3 has 16 amino acids. Losses at the gene ends were 5 bases for V and 2 bases for J; bases not matched to a gene: 10. CDR3 residues: CASSGTSAGATDTQYF. In nucleotides, the CDR3 is TGTGCCAGCAGTGGTACGTCCGCGGGAGCCACAGATACGCAGTATTTT.

This chain links TRBV18 with TRBJ1-1; D is perhaps TRBD1 (5 bases). Germline CDR1 KGHSH, CDR2 LQKENI. The CDR3 is made up of 14 amino acids. V was trimmed by 7 bases and J by 5 bases, leaving 17 bases between them. CDR3 coding DNA: TGTGCCAGCTGGCACGACAGCGAGAGAACTGAAGCTTTCTTT. It encodes CASWHDSERTEAFF.

V is TRBV7-2 and J is TRBJ2-5, with 7 bases aligning to TRBD1. V gave up 4 bases and J gave up 4 bases; unmatched junction bases: 6. The CDR3 length is 14 residues. Germline CDR1 is SGHTA and CDR2 is FQGNSA. Here the CDR3 DNA reads TGTGCCAGCAGCTACGCCGACAGGGCAGAGACCCAGTACTTC. It yields the protein CASSYADRAETQYF.

The CDR3 sequence: CASSPPGGGSYEQYF. The CDR3 coding sequence is TGCGCCAGCAGCCCGCCCGGGGGAGGGTCCTACGAGCAGTACTTC. The chain combines TRBV5-1 with TRBJ2-7, with 7 positions matching TRBD2. Looked up from germline, CDR1 is SGHRS and CDR2 is YFSETQ. The J segment lost 1 base and the V segment lost 4 bases, leaving 8 bases of the junction unmatched. The CDR3 runs to 15 residues.

The chain recombines TRBV27 with TRBJ2-3; TRBD1 matches at 9 bases. The trim removed 6 bases at V and 3 bases at J, leaving 13 bases unmatched. The CDR3 covers 17 residues. Germline V gives CDR1 MNHEY, CDR2 SMNVEV (reference sequence). The CDR3 reads CASSPTGTGMGTDTQYF. Written as DNA, the CDR3 is TGTGCCAGCAGCCCTACCGGGACAGGGATGGGGACAGATACGCAGTATTTT.

V gene TRBV27 combines with J gene TRBJ2-1; 9 bases fit TRBD1. V lost 2 bases and J lost 9; bases outside the gene matches: 14. Germline V gene lookup returns CDR1 MNHEY and CDR2 SMNVEV (reference sequence). CDR3 length: 17 residues. CDR3 in amino acids: CASSLSLWDRAGSEQFF. In DNA, the CDR3 is TGTGCCAGCAGTTTAAGCCTGTGGGACAGGGCAGGCAGTGAGCAGTTCTTC.

The J gene is TRBJ2-7, the V gene TRBV6-2 or TRBV6-3; D is unclear. V dropped 8 bases and J dropped 3 bases, with 14 bases sitting between them. Germline CDR1 is MNHEY and CDR2 is SVGEGT. The CDR3 is made up of 13 amino acids. The CDR3 reads CASCHGLYYEQYF. The CDR3 coding sequence is TGTGCCAGCTGCCATGGGCTCTACTACGAGCAGTACTTC.

The J gene is TRBJ2-7, the V gene TRBV19; TRBD2 matches 9 bases. The CDR3 is 17 amino acids. With V trimmed by 6 bases and J by 0 bases, 12 bases remained unmatched. Germline assignment: CDR1 LNHDA and CDR2 SQIVND (reference sequence). DNA of the CDR3: TGTGCCAGTAGCCTATATGGCGGGAGGGCTAACTCCTACGAGCAGTACTTC. Its translation is CASSLYGGRANSYEQYF. The variable domain in full, completed from reference TRBV19 and TRBJ2-7, reads DGGITQSPKYLFRKEGQNVTLSCEQNLNHDAMYWYRQDPGQGLRLIYYSQIVNDFQKGDIAEGYSVSREKKESFPLTVTSAQKNPTAFYLCASSLYGGRANSYEQYFGPGTRLTVT.